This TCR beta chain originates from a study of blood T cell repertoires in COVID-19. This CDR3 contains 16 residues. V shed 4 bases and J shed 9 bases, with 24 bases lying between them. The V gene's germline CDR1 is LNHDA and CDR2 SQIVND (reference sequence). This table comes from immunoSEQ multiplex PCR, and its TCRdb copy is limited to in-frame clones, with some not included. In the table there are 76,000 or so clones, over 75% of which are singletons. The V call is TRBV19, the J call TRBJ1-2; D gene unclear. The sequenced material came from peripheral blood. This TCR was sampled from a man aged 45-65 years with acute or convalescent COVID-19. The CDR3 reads CASSTAGGRTMVSYTF. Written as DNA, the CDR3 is TGTGCCAGTAGTACCGCCGGCGGGAGGACGATGGTTAGCTACACCTTC.